The 4 T cell receptor beta chains reported below all come from one sample, sequenced in a study of response to subunit inactivated influenza vaccine listed by TCRdb under 2018. The library was built by means of RT-PCR. TCRdb records Illumina HiSeq 2500 as the sequencer. TCRdb reworked the public reads: Q25 trimming with fastp, MiXCR clone assembly, productive beta chains retained. Entries that share a CDR3 protein sequence are merged under the most common genes and DNA. Recorded for this sample are about 650,000 distinct CDR3 sequences; 13% to 15% of them occurred a single time. The top ten constitute around 7.6% of the sample. The source material was PBMCs from blood, sampled approximately 15 days before vaccination. All receptors come from a man in his forties or fifties who received an inactivated influenza vaccine. Donor details come from another sample of the same person, matched by shared clones.

In this sample, this clonotype turned up a few times. V usage is TRBV6-2 or TRBV6-3 and J usage is TRBJ2-5, with a tentative D call TRBD2 (6 bases). The CDR3 spans 15 residues. From germline, CDR1 is MNHEY and CDR2 SVGEGT. V lost 5 bases and J 0 bases, leaving 13 bases between the germline ends. Written as DNA, the CDR3 is TGTGCCAGCAGTCCCCGGGGGACGTACCAAGAGACCCAGTACTTC. This translates into CASSPRGTYQETQYF.

This clonotype has a handful of counts. The chain combines TRBV7-6 with TRBJ2-1, with 12 bases lining up with TRBD2. Germline CDR1 reads SGHVS; CDR2 reads FNYEAQ. The CDR3 contains 18 residues. The junction had 4 bases not matched to a gene; V was cut back by 1 base and J by 0 bases. The CDR3 DNA is TGTGCCAGCAGCTTAGAGGCTAGCGGGAGGGACTCCTACAATGAGCAGTTCTTC. Residues: CASSLEASGRDSYNEQFF.

This clonotype appeared a few times. This chain connects TRBV29-1 to TRBJ2-1, with 8 nucleotides matching TRBD1. J was trimmed by 7 bases and V by 6 bases; bases with no gene match: 5. Germline CDR1 reads SQVTM; CDR2 reads ANQGSEA. The CDR3 contains 12 residues. The CDR3 loop is CSVDRGPNEQFF. The CDR3, as DNA: TGCAGCGTAGACAGGGGCCCTAATGAGCAGTTCTTC.

This clonotype was counted only a few times. The chain is built from TRBV11-2 and TRBJ2-5, with D perhaps matching TRBD1 (6 bases). The CDR3 has 12 residues. Trimming removed 5 bases from V and 6 bases from J, with 10 bases in between. The V gene's germline CDR1 is SGHAT and CDR2 FQNNGV. The CDR3 loop is CASSPQGQTQYF. The CDR3 nucleotides are TGTGCCAGCAGCCCCCAGGGGCAGACCCAGTACTTC.